Given below is one TCR beta chain in context. Per the study methods: Quantification of nucleated cells was approximated via reference gene primer amplification. The method was immunoSEQ multiplex PCR; TCRdb's version includes in-frame clones alone and lacks a portion of them. That table is the source of V, J and clone size, and D and trimming were worked out from the DNA. The table shows 72,000 or so clones, with over 75% occurring only once. The CDR3 totals 15 residues. V was pared by 3 bases and J by 4 bases, with 5 bases of the junction left unmatched. Germline V gene lookup returns CDR1 KGHSH and CDR2 LQKENI. The data were obtained in a study of blood T cell repertoires in COVID-19. As for the study in general: COVID-19 samples, acute and convalescent, were from the United States, Italy and Spain. The analysed material was cDNA or gDNA that came from T cells, B-cell-depleted T cells, or PBMCs.

The source material was peripheral blood. The sequence was collected from a man aged 45 to 65 with active COVID-19. The V call is TRBV18, the J call TRBJ2-1, with 8 bases fitting TRBD1. CDR3 amino acids: CASSPGQASYNEQFF. In nucleotides, the CDR3 is TGTGCCAGCTCACCGGGACAGGCTTCTTACAATGAGCAGTTCTTC.